Listed below are T cell receptor beta chains from one sample, sequenced in a study of T cell responses to AZD1222 COVID-19 vaccine. TCRdb keeps only in-frame clones here, not all; method: immunoSEQ multiplex PCR. The data show over 70,000 clones, with 80% to 90% seen just once and about 9.3% held by the top ten. The specimen was peripheral blood, collected 28 days after the second AZD1222 dose. The receptors stem from an adult who received the AZD1222 COVID-19 vaccine. Both conserved end residues are part of each CDR3. The order of the fields is CDR3 protein, CDR3 DNA, D gene, clone size, J gene, V gene. The D gene is left open where the match is weak. Clone size is shown for a subset of rows, as once, few, many or a class of expanded clone.

CDR3: CASSHSGDQETQYF
DNA: TGCGCCAGCAGCCATAGCGGGGATCAAGAGACCCAGTACTTC
D: TRBD2
size: -
J: TRBJ2-5
V: TRBV5-1

CDR3: CASSSPGQYNEQFF
DNA: TGTGCCAGCAGCTCGCCGGGACAGTACAATGAGCAGTTCTTC
D: TRBD1
size: once
J: TRBJ2-1
V: TRBV9

CDR3: CASSLDGHPTDTQYF
DNA: TGTGCCAGCAGCTTGGATGGCCACCCCACAGATACGCAGTATTTT
D: -
size: -
J: TRBJ2-3
V: TRBV5-4

CDR3: CASSPGTTNTGELFF
DNA: TGTGCCAGCTCACCAGGGACTACTAACACCGGGGAGCTGTTTTTT
D: TRBD2
size: -
J: TRBJ2-2
V: TRBV18

CDR3: CASSTQGANYGYTF
DNA: TGTGCCAGTTCAACCCAGGGGGCGAACTATGGCTACACCTTC
D: TRBD1
size: -
J: TRBJ1-2
V: TRBV19

CDR3: CASSLNDKPYEQYF
DNA: TGTGCCAGCAGTTTAAACGACAAACCCTACGAGCAGTACTTC
D: -
size: once
J: TRBJ2-7
V: TRBV28

CDR3: CASSALVALGTGELFF
DNA: TGTGCCAGCAGCGCCCTGGTAGCGCTGGGGACCGGGGAGCTGTTTTTT
D: -
size: -
J: TRBJ2-2
V: TRBV3-1/TRBV3-2

CDR3: CASSHGSYSNQPQHF
DNA: TGTGCCAGCAGCCACGGATCTTATAGCAATCAGCCCCAGCATTTT
D: -
size: -
J: TRBJ1-5
V: TRBV3-1/TRBV3-2

CDR3: CASRPPGVGNTIYF
DNA: TGTGCCAGCAGGCCACCAGGAGTCGGAAACACCATATATTTT
D: -
size: -
J: TRBJ1-3
V: TRBV6-5

CDR3: CASSPQRSRIDSPLHF
DNA: TGTGCCAGCAGCCCCCAGCGGAGTAGGATAGACTCACCCCTCCACTTT
D: -
size: -
J: TRBJ1-6
V: TRBV6-2/TRBV6-3

CDR3: CASSLARAGLNEKLFF
DNA: TGCGCCAGCAGCTTGGCCCGGGCAGGCTTGAATGAAAAACTGTTTTTT
D: -
size: -
J: TRBJ1-4
V: TRBV5-1

CDR3: CATSDPGQGLNEQYF
DNA: TGTGCCACCAGTGACCCAGGACAGGGGTTGAACGAGCAGTACTTC
D: TRBD1
size: few
J: TRBJ2-7
V: TRBV24-1

CDR3: CASSPGTGANTGELFF
DNA: TGTGCCAGCTCACCAGGGACAGGGGCAAACACCGGGGAGCTGTTTTTT
D: TRBD1
size: -
J: TRBJ2-2
V: TRBV18

CDR3: CASSHETGGFDTQYF
DNA: TGTGCCAGCAGCCACGAGACAGGGGGTTTTGATACGCAGTATTTT
D: TRBD1
size: -
J: TRBJ2-3
V: TRBV14

CDR3: CASSKFRDRASPLHF
DNA: TGTGCCAGCAGCAAATTCCGGGACAGGGCTTCACCCCTCCACTTT
D: TRBD1
size: -
J: TRBJ1-6
V: TRBV9

CDR3: CASGEGYTNEKLFF
DNA: TGCGCCAGCGGCGAGGGGTATACTAATGAAAAACTGTTTTTT
D: -
size: -
J: TRBJ1-4
V: TRBV5-1

CDR3: CASSLNAGLNNEQFF
DNA: TGTGCCAGCAGCTTAAATGCCGGGCTTAACAATGAGCAGTTCTTC
D: -
size: -
J: TRBJ2-1
V: TRBV11-3

CDR3: CASNRCTLDNEQFF
DNA: TGCGCCAGCAACCGATGTACCCTAGACAATGAGCAGTTCTTC
D: -
size: -
J: TRBJ2-1
V: TRBV10-1

CDR3: CAFKTGGSSGELFF
DNA: TGTGCCTTTAAGACAGGCGGGTCGAGCGGGGAGCTGTTTTTT
D: -
size: -
J: TRBJ2-2
V: TRBV7-9

CDR3: CASRPTIGARNSPLHF
DNA: TGTGCCAGTAGACCAACTATAGGGGCGCGTAATTCACCCCTCCACTTT
D: -
size: -
J: TRBJ1-6
V: TRBV19

CDR3: CASSFGYRENSPLHF
DNA: TGTGCCAGCAGCTTCGGGTACCGAGAAAATTCACCCCTCCACTTT
D: -
size: -
J: TRBJ1-6
V: TRBV7-9

CDR3: CAIAGGATYNEQFF
DNA: TGTGCCATCGCGGGGGGGGCAACCTACAATGAGCAGTTCTTC
D: TRBD2
size: once
J: TRBJ2-1
V: TRBV10-3

CDR3: CASRGARGYGYTF
DNA: TGTGCCAGCAGGGGGGCTCGAGGCTATGGCTACACCTTC
D: -
size: -
J: TRBJ1-2
V: TRBV6-5

CDR3: CATSAAGLNTEAFF
DNA: TGTGCCACCAGTGCTGCAGGACTGAACACTGAAGCTTTCTTT
D: -
size: -
J: TRBJ1-1
V: TRBV24-1

CDR3: CATSRDRSSSYEQYF
DNA: TGTGCCACCAGCAGAGATCGGTCCAGCTCCTACGAGCAGTACTTC
D: -
size: -
J: TRBJ2-7
V: TRBV15

CDR3: CASSDIMGAGYTF
DNA: TGTGCCAGCAGTGATATCATGGGGGCTGGCTACACCTTC
D: -
size: once
J: TRBJ1-2
V: TRBV6-1

CDR3: CASGRGNTEAFF
DNA: TGTGCCAGCGGAAGGGGGAACACTGAAGCTTTCTTT
D: -
size: -
J: TRBJ1-1
V: TRBV7-9